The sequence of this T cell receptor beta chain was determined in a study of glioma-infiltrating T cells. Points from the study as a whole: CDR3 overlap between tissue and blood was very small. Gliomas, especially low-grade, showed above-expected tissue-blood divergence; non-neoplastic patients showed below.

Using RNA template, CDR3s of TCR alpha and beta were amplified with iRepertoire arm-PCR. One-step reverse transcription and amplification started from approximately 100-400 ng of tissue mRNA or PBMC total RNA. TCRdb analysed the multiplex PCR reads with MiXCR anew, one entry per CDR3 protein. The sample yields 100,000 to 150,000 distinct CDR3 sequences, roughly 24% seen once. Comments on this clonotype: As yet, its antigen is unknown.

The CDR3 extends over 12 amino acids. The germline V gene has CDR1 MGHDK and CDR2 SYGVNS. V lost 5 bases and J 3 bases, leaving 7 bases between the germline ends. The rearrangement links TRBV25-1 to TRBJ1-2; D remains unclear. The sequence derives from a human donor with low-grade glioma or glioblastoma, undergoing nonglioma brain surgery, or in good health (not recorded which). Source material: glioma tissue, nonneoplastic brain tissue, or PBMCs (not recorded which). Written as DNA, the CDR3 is TGTGCCAGCAGTAGGGAAGACTATGGCTACACCTTC. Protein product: CASSREDYGYTF.